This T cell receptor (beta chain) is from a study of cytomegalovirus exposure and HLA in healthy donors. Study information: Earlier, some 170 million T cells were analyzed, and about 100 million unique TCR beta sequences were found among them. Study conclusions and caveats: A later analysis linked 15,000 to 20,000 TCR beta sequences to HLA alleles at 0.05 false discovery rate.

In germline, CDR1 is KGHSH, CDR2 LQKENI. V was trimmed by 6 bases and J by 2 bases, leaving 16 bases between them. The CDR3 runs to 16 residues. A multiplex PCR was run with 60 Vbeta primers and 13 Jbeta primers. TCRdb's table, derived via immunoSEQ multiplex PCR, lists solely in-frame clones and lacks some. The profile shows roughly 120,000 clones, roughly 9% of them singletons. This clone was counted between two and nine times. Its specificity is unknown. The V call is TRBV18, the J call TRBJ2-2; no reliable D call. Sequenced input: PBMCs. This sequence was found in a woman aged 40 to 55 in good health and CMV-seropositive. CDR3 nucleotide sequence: TGTGCCAGCTCTCCCCTGGAGCCTTCAAACACCGGGGAGCTGTTTTTT. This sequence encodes CASSPLEPSNTGELFF.